The TCR beta chain described here comes from a study of metastatic and nonmetastatic thyroid tumors. On the study more broadly: Malignant and benign thyroid patients had repertoires compared in peripheral blood and tumor or nodule tissue. Whole-study findings and limits: Malignant thyroid tumors reportedly had TCR beta diversity that was significantly higher than in benign nodules, in blood and tumor.

Regarding this clone: Its antigen is unidentified.

This CDR3 comprises 14 residues. V lost 4 bases and J lost 4, with 11 bases in between. Germline V CDR1 and CDR2: SEHNR, FQNEAQ (reference sequence). No patient had received any treatment before thyroid surgery. Original data processing: Clinicopathological groups differed in CDR3, with these differences serving to build a distant-metastasis classifier for papillary thyroid cancer. Via MiXCR, TCRdb re-called the PCR reads. The V and J calls here are based on TCRdb, not the publication. The sample comprises over 50,000 clones, 25% to 35% of which are singletons, and less than 20% rests with the top ten.

The chain couples TRBV7-9 to TRBJ1-5, with D perhaps TRBD1 (5 bases). The clonotype comes from a female donor with papillary thyroid cancer or a benign thyroid nodule (not recorded which). Some clones in this sample may be carry-over from other donors' samples. Material for sequencing was blood. The CDR3 DNA reads as TGTGCCAGCAGCTCTCCGGGGCCTAATCAGCCCCAGCATTTT. The encoded protein is CASSSPGPNQPQHF.